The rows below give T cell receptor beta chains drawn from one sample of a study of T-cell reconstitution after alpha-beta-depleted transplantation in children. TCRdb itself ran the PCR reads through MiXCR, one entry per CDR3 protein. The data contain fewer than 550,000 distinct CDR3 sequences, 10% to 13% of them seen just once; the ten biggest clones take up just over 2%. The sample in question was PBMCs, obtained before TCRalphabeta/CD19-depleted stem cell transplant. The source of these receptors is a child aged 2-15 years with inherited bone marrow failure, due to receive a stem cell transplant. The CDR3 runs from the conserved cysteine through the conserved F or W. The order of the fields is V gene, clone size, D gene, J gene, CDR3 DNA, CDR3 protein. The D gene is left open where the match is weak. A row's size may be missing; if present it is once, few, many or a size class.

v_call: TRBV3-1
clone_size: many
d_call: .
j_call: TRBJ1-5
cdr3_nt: TGTGCCAGCAGCCAAGTTCCGGAGGGTCAGCCCCAGCATTTT
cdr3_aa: CASSQVPEGQPQHF

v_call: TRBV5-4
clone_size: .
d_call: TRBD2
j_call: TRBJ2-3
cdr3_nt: TGTGCCAGCAGCTTGGGCTTTCGGGGAGGGGGCACAGATACGCAGTATTTT
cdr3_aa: CASSLGFRGGGTDTQYF

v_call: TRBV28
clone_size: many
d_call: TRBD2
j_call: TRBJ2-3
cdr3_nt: TGTGCCAGCAGCGCTAGCGGGGAAAGCACAGATACGCAGTATTTT
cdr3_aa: CASSASGESTDTQYF

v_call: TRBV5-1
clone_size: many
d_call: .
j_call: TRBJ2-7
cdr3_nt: TGCGCCAGCAGCCCTTCCGCGGGGCGGACCTACGAGCAGTACTTC
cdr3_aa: CASSPSAGRTYEQYF

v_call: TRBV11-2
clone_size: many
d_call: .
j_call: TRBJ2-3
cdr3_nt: TGTGCCAGCAGCCGCACAGGGCCAGATACGCAGTATTTT
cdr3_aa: CASSRTGPDTQYF

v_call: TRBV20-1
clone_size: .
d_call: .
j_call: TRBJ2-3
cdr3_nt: TGCAGTGCTGAGGATCGGACGGTAGGCACAGATACGCAGTATTTT
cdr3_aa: CSAEDRTVGTDTQYF

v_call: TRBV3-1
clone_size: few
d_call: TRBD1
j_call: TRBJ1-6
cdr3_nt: TGTGCCAGCAGCACGTGGACAGGGAGAGATAATTCACCCCTCCACTTT
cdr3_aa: CASSTWTGRDNSPLHF

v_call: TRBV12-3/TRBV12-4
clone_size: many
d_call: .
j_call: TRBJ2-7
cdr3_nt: TGTGCCAGCAGTTTGCCCCCCCAGGGATACGCCTACGAGCAGTACTTC
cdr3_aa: CASSLPPQGYAYEQYF

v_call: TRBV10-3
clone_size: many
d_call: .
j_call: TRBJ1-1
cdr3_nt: TGTGCCATCAGGCCATTTGACAGGCCCAACACTGAAGCTTTCTTT
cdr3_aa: CAIRPFDRPNTEAFF

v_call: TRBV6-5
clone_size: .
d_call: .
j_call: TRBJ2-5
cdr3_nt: TGTGCCAGCAGGACCCTTAGCGGTTACCAAGAGACCCAGCACTTC
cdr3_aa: CASRTLSGYQETQHF

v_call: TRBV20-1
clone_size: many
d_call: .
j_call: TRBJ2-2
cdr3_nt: TGCAGTGCTACGCCGGGCCCCCATTCCGGGGAGCTGTTTTTT
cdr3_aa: CSATPGPHSGELFF

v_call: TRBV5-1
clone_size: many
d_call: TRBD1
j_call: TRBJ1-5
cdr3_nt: TGCGCCAGCAGCTGGGGGGACGACAGGGGCAATCAGCCCCAGCATTTT
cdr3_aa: CASSWGDDRGNQPQHF

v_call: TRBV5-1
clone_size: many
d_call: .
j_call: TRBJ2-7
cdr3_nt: TGCGCCAGCAGCTTCGGCCCTTTGCTGTACGAGCAGTACTTC
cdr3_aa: CASSFGPLLYEQYF

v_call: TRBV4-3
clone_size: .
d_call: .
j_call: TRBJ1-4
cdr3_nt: TGCGCCAGCAGCCGTTTTCCAAAGACAACTAATGAAAAACTGTTTTTT
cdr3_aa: CASSRFPKTTNEKLFF

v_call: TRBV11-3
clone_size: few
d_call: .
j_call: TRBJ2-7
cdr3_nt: TGTGCCAGCAGCTTAGGTGGGGCTAGCGCCTACGAGCAGTACTTC
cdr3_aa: CASSLGGASAYEQYF

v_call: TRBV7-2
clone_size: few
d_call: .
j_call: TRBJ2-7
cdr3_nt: TGTGCCAGCGCCCAGATGAGCGAGCAGTACTTC
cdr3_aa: CASAQMSEQYF

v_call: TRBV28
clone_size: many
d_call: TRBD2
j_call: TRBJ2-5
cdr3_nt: TGTGCCAGCAGTTTACCCTCTCCAAATAGCGGGAGCGTAATCATGGGCCAAGAGACCCAGTACTTC
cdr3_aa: CASSLPSPNSGSVIMGQETQYF

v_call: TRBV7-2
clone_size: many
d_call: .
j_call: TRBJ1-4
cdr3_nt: TGTGCCAGCAGCCGTCTTTTAGTGGCAACTAATGAAAAACTGTTTTTT
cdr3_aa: CASSRLLVATNEKLFF

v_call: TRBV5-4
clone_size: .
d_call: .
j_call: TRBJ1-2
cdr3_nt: TGTGCCAGCAGCTTAGGGTCGTGGGATGGCTACACCTTC
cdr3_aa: CASSLGSWDGYTF

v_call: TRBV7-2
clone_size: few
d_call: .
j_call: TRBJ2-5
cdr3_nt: TGTGCCAGCAGCTTAGTTCTGTACCAAGAGACCCAGTACTTC
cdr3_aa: CASSLVLYQETQYF

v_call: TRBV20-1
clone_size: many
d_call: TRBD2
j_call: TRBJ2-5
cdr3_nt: TGCAGTGCCACCCCCTTAGGACTAGCGGGAGAACAAGAGACCCAGTACTTC
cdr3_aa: CSATPLGLAGEQETQYF

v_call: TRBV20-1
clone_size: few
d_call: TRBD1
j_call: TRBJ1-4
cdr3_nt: TGCAGTGCTATTGACAGGGGGCGGGGTGAAAAACTGTTTTTT
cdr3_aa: CSAIDRGRGEKLFF

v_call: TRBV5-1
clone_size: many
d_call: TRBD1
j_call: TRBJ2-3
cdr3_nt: TGCGCCAGCAGCTTGGATGGGACAGGGGGCCGCGGCACAGATACGCAGTATTTT
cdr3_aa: CASSLDGTGGRGTDTQYF

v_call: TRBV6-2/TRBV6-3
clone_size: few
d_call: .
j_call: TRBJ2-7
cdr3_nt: TGTGCCAGCACGCAGATGACACCCTACGAGCAGTACTTC
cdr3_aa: CASTQMTPYEQYF

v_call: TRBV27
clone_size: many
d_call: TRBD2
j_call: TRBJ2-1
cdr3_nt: TGTGCCAGCAGTTTGATGGGCGGGAGCTCCTACAATGAGCAGTTCTTC
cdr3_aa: CASSLMGGSSYNEQFF

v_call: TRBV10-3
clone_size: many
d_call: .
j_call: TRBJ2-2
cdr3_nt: TGTGCCATCAGTGAGTTCGGCAGAAACACCGGGGAGCTGTTTTTT
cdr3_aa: CAISEFGRNTGELFF

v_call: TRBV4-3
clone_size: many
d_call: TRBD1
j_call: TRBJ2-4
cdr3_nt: TGCGCCAGCAGCCAACACAGGGGCGGGAACATTCAGTACTTC
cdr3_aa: CASSQHRGGNIQYF

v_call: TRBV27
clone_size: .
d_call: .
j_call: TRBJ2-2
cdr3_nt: TGTGCCAGCAGTTTTTTTGGCGGGATCGGGGAGCTGTTTTTT
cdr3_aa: CASSFFGGIGELFF

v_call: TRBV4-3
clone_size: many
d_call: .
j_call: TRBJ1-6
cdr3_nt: TGCGCCAGCAGCCAAGATACATTGTTGGTGGGGGATTCCGGTTCACCCCTCCACTTT
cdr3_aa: CASSQDTLLVGDSGSPLHF

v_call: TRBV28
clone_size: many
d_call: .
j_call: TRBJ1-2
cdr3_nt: TGTGCCAGCAGTTTATGGGACAGATCTAACTATGGCTACACCTTC
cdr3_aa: CASSLWDRSNYGYTF

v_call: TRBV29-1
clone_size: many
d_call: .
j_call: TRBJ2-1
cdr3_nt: TGCAGCGTTCGTCAGCCGACCCTTAATGAGCAGTTCTTC
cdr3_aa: CSVRQPTLNEQFF

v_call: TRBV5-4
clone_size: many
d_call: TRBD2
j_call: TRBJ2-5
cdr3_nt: TGTGCCAGCAGCTTGATTCTAGCGGGACAAGAGACCCAGTACTTC
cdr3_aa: CASSLILAGQETQYF

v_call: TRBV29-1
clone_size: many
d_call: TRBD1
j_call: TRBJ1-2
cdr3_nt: TGCAGCGTTGTTAGGTCCAGGGGGTATGGCTACACCTTC
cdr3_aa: CSVVRSRGYGYTF

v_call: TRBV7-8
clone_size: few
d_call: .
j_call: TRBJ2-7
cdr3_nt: TGTGCCAGCAGCTTAACTAGGGATCCCTACGAGCAGTACTTC
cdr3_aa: CASSLTRDPYEQYF

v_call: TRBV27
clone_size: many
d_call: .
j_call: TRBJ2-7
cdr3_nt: TGTGCCAGCAGTTTATCCCCAGGAATTAGTGGGGGATACGAGCAGTACTTC
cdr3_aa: CASSLSPGISGGYEQYF

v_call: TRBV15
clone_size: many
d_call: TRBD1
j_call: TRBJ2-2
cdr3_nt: TGTGCCACCAGCAGACCTGGGACAGGGGGAATCCCTTACGGGGAGCTGTTTTTT
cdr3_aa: CATSRPGTGGIPYGELFF

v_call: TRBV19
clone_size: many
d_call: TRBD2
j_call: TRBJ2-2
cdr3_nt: TGTGCCAGTACCCTAGGGCTAGCGGGAGTCACCGGGGAGCTGTTTTTT
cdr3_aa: CASTLGLAGVTGELFF

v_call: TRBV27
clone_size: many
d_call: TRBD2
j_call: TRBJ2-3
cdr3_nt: TGTGCCAGCAATGCGGGAGGGCCTCCAGATACGCAGTATTTT
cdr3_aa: CASNAGGPPDTQYF

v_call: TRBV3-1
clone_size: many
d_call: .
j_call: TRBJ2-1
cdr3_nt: TGTGCCAGCAGCCAAGATTCCGTTACGTCCTACAATGAGCAGTTCTTC
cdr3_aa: CASSQDSVTSYNEQFF

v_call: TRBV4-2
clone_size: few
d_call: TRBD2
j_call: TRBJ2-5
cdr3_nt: TGTGCCAGCAGCCAAGATCGGCTAGCGGGTCCCCAAGAGACCCAGTACTTC
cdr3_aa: CASSQDRLAGPQETQYF

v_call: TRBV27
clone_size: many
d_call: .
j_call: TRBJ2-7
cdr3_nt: TGTGCCAGCGGTGTAGGTGCCTACGAGCAGTACTTC
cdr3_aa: CASGVGAYEQYF